This T cell receptor beta chain was captured in a study of control samples from healthy donors and cancer patients. This clone was detected once. This CDR3 has 15 residues. Germline V gene data show CDR1 as LGHDT and CDR2 as YNNKEL (reference sequence). After removal of 10 bases from V and 2 bases from J, the junction contained 14 bases not matched to a gene. The table came from immunoSEQ multiplex PCR; TCRdb's copy has only in-frame clones and leaves some out. This sample carries fewer than 200,000 clones, roughly 89% of them seen once, and the ten largest clones take 1.4%. J is TRBJ2-7 and V is TRBV3-1 (or the pseudogene TRBV3-2), with TRBD2 matching over 7 bases. The sequenced sample was blood. The receptor's source is a woman between 45 and 65 years old in good health. The CDR3 sequence is CATQMSSGATYEQYF. The CDR3 DNA reads as TGTGCCACCCAGATGTCTAGCGGAGCCACCTACGAGCAGTACTTC.